This T cell receptor (beta chain) was found in a study of T cell responses to AZD1222 COVID-19 vaccine. Profiled with immunoSEQ multiplex PCR; TCRdb holds only in-frame clones, not every one. The sample shows 130,000 to 150,000 clones, around 84% of them seen only once. Overall study findings and caveats: There were repertoire samples only from the period after the peak T cell response. With dominance at 160-218 and 743-854, vaccine-associated CD4 TCRs spanned spike.

This clone has only a few counts. Its cognate antigen is unknown. The CDR3 consists of 15 residues. The germline V and J ends were trimmed by 0 bases and 5 bases, with 12 bases remaining between them. Looked up from germline, CDR1 is MRHNA and CDR2 is SNTAGT. J is TRBJ2-3 and V is TRBV6-4, with a tentative D call TRBD2 (6 bases). The sequence derives from an adult who received the AZD1222 COVID-19 vaccine. Sequences were derived from peripheral blood, sampled 28 days after the second AZD1222 dose. CDR3 in amino acids: CASSDSGGSRDTQYF. The CDR3 DNA sequence: TGTGCCAGCAGTGACTCCGGGGGATCGAGAGATACGCAGTATTTT.